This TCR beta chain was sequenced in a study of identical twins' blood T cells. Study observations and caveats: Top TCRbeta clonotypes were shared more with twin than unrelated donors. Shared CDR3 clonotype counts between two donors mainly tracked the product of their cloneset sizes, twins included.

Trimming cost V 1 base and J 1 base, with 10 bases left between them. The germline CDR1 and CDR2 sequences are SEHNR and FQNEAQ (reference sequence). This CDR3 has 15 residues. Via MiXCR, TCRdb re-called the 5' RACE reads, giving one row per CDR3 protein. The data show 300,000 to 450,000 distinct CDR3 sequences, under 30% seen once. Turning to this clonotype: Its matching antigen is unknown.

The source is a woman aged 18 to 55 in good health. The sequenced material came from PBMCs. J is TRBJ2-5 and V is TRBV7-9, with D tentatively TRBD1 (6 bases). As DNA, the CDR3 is TGTGCCAGCAGCTTAGTTGGGACACCCCAAGAGACCCAGTACTTC. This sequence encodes CASSLVGTPQETQYF.